This TCR beta chain was recovered during a study of T cell repertoires in cytomegalovirus infection (dated by TCRdb to between 2018 and 2021). Concerning the study at large: The peptide stimulations were aimed at well-studied HLA-B-restricted epitopes as well as recently identified HLA-C-restricted CMV epitopes, whose presentation resists viral immunomodulation. The HLA type of each donor mattered for the analysis, because public TCR beta signatures pointed to carriage of CMV infection along with the matching HLA type.

The V end loses 7 bases and the J end loses 0 bases, and a stretch of 22 bases separates them. The CDR3, cysteine through phenylalanine, is 18 amino acids long. Only the CDR3 DNA stays, 54 bases, in frame from base 1. CDR1 and CDR2 are drawn from the germline V gene: MDHEN, SYDVKM. Sequencing was carried out with an Illumina HiSeq 1500. TCRdb took the public reads, trimmed them with fastp at Q25, ran MiXCR for clone calling and kept in-frame beta chains. Rows with one shared CDR3 protein collapse into an entry with the most common genes and DNA. In all, the sample holds about a million distinct CDR3 sequences, and around 31% of those were seen once. The ten largest clones represent over 13% of the sample. What this sample's treatment or condition label stands for: in vitro stimulation with specific CMV peptide epitopes to enrich CMV-specific T cells. On this clonotype: The antigen it binds to is not known. Within one base of it there is no much larger clone, and no base qualities were kept.

Results the study describes overall, beyond this receptor: Cumulative frequency of public TCR beta family members discriminated carriers of CMV infection plus the relevant HLA type in this cohort and an independent roughly 340-donor cohort. The ex vivo response was dominated by HLA-C-restricted CMV-specific TCR beta clonotypes, and the single most frequent clonotype in two of eight donors was supplied by these HLA-C-restricted clonotypes.

The source material was cultured CD8+ T cells from PBMCs, sampled from culture after CMV antigen stimulation. The sequence is built from TRBV28 and TRBJ1-5, with TRBD1 as a weak D call on 6 bases. The origin of this receptor is a human donor in good health (CMV status not recorded). Some clones in this sample may be carry-over from other donors' samples. The DNA sequence is given as TGTGCCAGCATCCCCCCAGGCCCATGGACAGTTAGCAATCAGCCCCAGCATTTT. The encoded protein is CASIPPGPWTVSNQPQHF.